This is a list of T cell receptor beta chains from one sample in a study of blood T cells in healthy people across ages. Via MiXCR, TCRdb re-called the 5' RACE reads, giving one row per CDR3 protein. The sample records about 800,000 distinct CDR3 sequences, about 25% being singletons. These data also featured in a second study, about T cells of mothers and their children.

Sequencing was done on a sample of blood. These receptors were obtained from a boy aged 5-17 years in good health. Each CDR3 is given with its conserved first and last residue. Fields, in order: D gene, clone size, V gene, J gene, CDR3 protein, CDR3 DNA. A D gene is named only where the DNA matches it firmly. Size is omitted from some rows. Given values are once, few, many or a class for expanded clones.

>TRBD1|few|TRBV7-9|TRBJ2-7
CASSYPSGQGKEQYF
TGTGCCAGCAGCTATCCCTCGGGACAGGGGAAAGAGCAGTACTTC
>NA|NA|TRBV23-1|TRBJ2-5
CASSQSSGVAQETQYF
TGCGCCAGCAGTCAATCTAGCGGAGTGGCACAAGAGACCCAGTACTTC
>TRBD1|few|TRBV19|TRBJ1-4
CASSGGTAGQGNEKLFF
TGTGCCAGTAGCGGTGGGACAGCGGGACAGGGGAACGAAAAACTGTTTTTT
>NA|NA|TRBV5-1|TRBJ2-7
CASSFTGISSYEQYF
TGCGCCAGCAGCTTTACAGGGATCAGCTCCTACGAGCAGTACTTC
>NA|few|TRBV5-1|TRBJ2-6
CASSLDPGALSGANVLTF
TGCGCCAGCAGCTTGGATCCGGGGGCACTCTCTGGGGCCAACGTCCTGACTTTC
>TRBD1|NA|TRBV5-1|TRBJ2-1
CASSLGTGVKNEQFF
TGCGCCAGCAGCTTAGGGACAGGGGTAAAAAATGAGCAGTTCTTC
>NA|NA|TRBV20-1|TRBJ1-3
CSAYMTERGYTIYF
TGCAGTGCTTACATGACCGAACGAGGATACACCATATATTTT
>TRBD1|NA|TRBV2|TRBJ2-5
CASSLRRNRGGETQYF
TGTGCCAGCAGTCTCCGGCGGAACAGGGGTGGCGAGACCCAGTACTTC
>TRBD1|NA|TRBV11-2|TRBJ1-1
CASRWTGSAEAFF
TGTGCCAGCAGATGGACAGGGAGCGCTGAAGCTTTCTTT
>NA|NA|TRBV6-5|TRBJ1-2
CASSYSIQSNYGYTF
TGTGCCAGCAGTTACTCGATACAGTCTAACTATGGCTACACCTTC
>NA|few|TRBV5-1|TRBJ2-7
CASSPIGHEQYF
TGCGCCAGCAGCCCCATCGGCCACGAGCAGTACTTC
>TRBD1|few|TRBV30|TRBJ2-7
CAWRGQGYEQYF
TGTGCCTGGAGAGGACAGGGCTACGAGCAGTACTTC
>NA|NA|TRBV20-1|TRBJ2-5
CSARELVEQYF
TGCAGTGCTAGAGAACTAGTGGAGCAGTACTTC
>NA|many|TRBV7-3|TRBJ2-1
CASSLNGRGSYNEQFF
TGTGCCAGCAGCTTAAACGGCAGAGGCTCCTACAATGAGCAGTTCTTC
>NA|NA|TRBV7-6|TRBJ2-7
CASSLVAGLNYEQYF
TGTGCCAGCAGCTTAGTTGCCGGATTAAACTACGAGCAGTACTTC
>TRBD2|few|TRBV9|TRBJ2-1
CASSTGLAGGNNEQFF
TGTGCCAGCAGCACCGGACTAGCGGGGGGCAACAATGAGCAGTTCTTC
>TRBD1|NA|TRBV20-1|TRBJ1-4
CSASPWDSATNEKLFF
TGCAGTGCTAGTCCTTGGGACAGCGCAACTAATGAAAAACTGTTTTTT
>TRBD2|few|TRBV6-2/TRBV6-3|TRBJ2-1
CASSYWSGRALNNDQFF
TGTGCCAGCAGTTACTGGAGCGGGAGGGCCCTTAACAATGATCAGTTCTTC
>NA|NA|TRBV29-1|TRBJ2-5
CSAAPRLAFETQYF
TGCAGCGCTGCCCCTCGTCTAGCATTCGAGACCCAGTACTTC
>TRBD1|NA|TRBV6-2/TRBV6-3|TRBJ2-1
CASSYDRGRDNEQFF
TGTGCCAGCAGTTATGACAGGGGGCGCGACAATGAGCAGTTCTTC
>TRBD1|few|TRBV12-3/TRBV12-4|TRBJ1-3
CASSRGDSSGNTIYF
TGTGCCAGCAGCCGGGGGGACAGCTCTGGAAACACCATATATTTT
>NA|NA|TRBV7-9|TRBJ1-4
CASSLEGGGSEKLFF
TGTGCCAGCAGCTTAGAAGGGGGGGGAAGCGAAAAACTGTTTTTT
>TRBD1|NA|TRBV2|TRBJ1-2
CASIGQGPNYGYTF
TGTGCCAGCATAGGACAGGGGCCTAACTATGGCTACACCTTC
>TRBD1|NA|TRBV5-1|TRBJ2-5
CASSLGTGFQETQYF
TGCGCCAGCAGCTTGGGGACAGGGTTCCAAGAGACCCAGTACTTC
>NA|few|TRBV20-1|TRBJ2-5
CSARRVGQETQYF
TGCAGTGCTCGAAGAGTGGGGCAAGAGACCCAGTACTTC
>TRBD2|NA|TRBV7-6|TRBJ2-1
CASTALGLAGVYEQFF
TGTGCCAGCACAGCTTTAGGACTAGCGGGAGTCTATGAGCAGTTCTTC
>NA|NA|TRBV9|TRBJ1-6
CASNDGGSGVSPLHF
TGTGCCAGCAACGATGGGGGAAGTGGGGTATCACCCCTCCACTTT
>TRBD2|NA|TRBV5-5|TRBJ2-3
CASRGYSGGNTDTQYF
TGTGCCAGCAGGGGGTATAGCGGGGGGAACACAGATACGCAGTATTTT
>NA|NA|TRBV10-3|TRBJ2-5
CATGQLQETQYF
TGTGCCACAGGACAGCTCCAAGAGACCCAGTACTTC
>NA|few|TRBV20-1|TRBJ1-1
CSAREGLGAFF
TGCAGTGCTAGAGAGGGGTTAGGTGCTTTCTTT
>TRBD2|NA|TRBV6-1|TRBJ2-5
CATQTLAGGQETQYF
TGTGCCACCCAAACCCTAGCGGGGGGTCAAGAGACCCAGTACTTC
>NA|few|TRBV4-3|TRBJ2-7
CASSQVRGLYEQYF
TGCGCCAGCAGCCAAGTTAGGGGACTGTACGAGCAGTACTTC
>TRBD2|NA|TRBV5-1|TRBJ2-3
CASSPGLAQSTDTQYF
TGCGCCAGCAGCCCGGGACTAGCGCAAAGCACAGATACGCAGTATTTT
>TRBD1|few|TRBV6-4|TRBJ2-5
CASSDSAGGRETQYF
TGTGCCAGCAGTGACTCGGCAGGGGGCCGAGAGACCCAGTACTTC
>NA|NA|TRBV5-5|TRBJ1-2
CASSLQAANYYGYTF
TGTGCCAGCAGCTTGCAGGCAGCCAATTACTATGGCTACACCTTC